The sequence of this T cell receptor (beta chain) was determined in a study of cytomegalovirus exposure and HLA in healthy donors. This clone was detected only a few times. Its target is unknown. Findings and caveats of the study: What a later analysis showed was that several of the most significant clusters appeared linked to common viral pathogens.

The primer mix had 60 Vbeta and 13 Jbeta primers. Only in-frame clones appear in the TCRdb table, and some are missing; sequencing was by immunoSEQ multiplex PCR. In the table there are roughly 140,000 clones, 79% of which are singletons. The material sequenced was PBMCs. This receptor was taken from a woman in her thirties or forties in good health and CMV-seropositive.

CDR3 residues: CASIAGYEQYF. DNA of the CDR3: TGTGCCAGCATCGCAGGCTACGAGCAGTACTTC. The chain combines TRBV5-5 with TRBJ2-7, with no clear D. The germline gives CDR1 SGHKS, CDR2 YYEKEE (reference sequence). With 6 bases removed from V and 3 bases from J, the gap between germline ends came to 7 bases. This CDR3 is built from 11 residues.